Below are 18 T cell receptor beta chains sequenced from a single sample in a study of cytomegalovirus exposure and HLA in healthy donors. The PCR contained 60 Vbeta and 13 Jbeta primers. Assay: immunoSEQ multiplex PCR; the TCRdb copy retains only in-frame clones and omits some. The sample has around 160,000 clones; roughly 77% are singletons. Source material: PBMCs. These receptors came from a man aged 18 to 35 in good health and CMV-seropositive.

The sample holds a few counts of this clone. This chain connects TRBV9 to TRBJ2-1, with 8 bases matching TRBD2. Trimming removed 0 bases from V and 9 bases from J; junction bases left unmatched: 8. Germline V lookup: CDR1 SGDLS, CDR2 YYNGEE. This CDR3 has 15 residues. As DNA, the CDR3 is TGTGCCAGCAGCGTAGACACGGGGGGGCGAGGTGAGCAGTTCTTC. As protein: CASSVDTGGRGEQFF.

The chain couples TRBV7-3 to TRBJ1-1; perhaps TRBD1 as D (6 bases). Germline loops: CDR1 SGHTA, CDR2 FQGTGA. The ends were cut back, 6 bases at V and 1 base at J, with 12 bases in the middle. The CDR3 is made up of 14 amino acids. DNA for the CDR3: TGTGCCAGCAGGGCCGGGACAACGAACACTGAAGCTTTCTTT. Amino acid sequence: CASRAGTTNTEAFF. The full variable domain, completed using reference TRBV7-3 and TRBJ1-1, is GAGVSQTPSNKVTEKGKYVELRCDPISGHTALYWYRQSLGQGPEFLIYFQGTGAADDSGLPNDRFFAVRPEGSVSTLKIQRTERGDSAVYLCASRAGTTNTEAFFGQGTRLTVV.

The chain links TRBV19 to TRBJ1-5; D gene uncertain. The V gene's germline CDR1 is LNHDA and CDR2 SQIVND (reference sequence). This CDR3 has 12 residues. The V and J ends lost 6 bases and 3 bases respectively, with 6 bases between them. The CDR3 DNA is TGTGCCAGTAGCCAGGACAATCAGCCCCAGCATTTT. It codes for CASSQDNQPQHF.

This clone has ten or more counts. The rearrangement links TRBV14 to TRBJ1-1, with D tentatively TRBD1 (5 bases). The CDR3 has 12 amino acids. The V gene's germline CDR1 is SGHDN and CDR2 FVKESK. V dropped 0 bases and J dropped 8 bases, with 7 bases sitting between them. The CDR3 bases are TGTGCCAGCAGCCAAGATTGGGGCGAAGCTTTCTTT. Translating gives CASSQDWGEAFF. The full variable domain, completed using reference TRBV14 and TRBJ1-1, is EAGVTQFPSHSVIEKGQTVTLRCDPISGHDNLYWYRRVMGKEIKFLLHFVKESKQDESGMPNNRFLAERTGGTYSTLKVQPAELEDSGVYFCASSQDWGEAFFGQGTRLTVV.

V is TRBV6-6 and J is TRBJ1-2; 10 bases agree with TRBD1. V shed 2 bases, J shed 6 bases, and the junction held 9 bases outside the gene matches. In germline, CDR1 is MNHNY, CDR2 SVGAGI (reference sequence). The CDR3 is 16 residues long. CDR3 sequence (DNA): TGTGCCAGCAGTTACGAGGTCGGGGACAGGGGCGATGGCTACACCTTC. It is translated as CASSYEVGDRGDGYTF.

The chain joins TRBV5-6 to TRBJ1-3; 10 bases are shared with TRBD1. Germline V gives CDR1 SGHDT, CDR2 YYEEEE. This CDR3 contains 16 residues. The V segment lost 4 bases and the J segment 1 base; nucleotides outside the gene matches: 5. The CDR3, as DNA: TGTGCCAGCAGCAGGGACAGGGGAAGGTCTGGAAACACCATATATTTT. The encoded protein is CASSRDRGRSGNTIYF.

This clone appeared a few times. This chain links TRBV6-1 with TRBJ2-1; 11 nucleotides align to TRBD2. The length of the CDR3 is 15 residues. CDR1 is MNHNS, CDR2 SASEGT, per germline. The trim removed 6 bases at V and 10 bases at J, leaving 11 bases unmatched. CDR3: CASSEIAGGVTEQFF. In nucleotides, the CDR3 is TGTGCCAGCAGCGAAATAGCGGGGGGGGTCACCGAGCAGTTCTTC.

CDR3 nucleotides: TGTGCCACCACCCTTAAGGACAGGGCGAGCAATCAGCCCCAGCATTTT. The encoded protein is CATTLKDRASNQPQHF. The chain uses TRBV15 and TRBJ1-5, with 8 bases fitting TRBD1. The CDR3 contains 16 residues. Germline V gene lookup returns CDR1 LNHNV and CDR2 YYDKDF (reference sequence). V lost 7 bases, J lost 1 base, and 9 bases stayed unmatched. The complete variable domain, with remaining parts taken from reference TRBV15 and TRBJ1-5, reads DAMVIQNPRYQVTQFGKPVTLSCSQTLNHNVMYWYQQKSSQAPKLLFHYYDKDFNNEADTPDNFQSRRPNTSFCFLDIRSPGLGDTAMYLCATTLKDRASNQPQHFGDGTRLSIL.

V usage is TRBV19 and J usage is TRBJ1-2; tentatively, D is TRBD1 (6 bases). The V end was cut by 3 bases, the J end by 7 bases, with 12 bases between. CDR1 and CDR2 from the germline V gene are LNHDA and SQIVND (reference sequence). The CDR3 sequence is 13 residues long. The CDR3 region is CASSIQGRSGYTF. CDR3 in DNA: TGTGCCAGTAGTATCCAGGGGCGGAGTGGCTACACCTTC.

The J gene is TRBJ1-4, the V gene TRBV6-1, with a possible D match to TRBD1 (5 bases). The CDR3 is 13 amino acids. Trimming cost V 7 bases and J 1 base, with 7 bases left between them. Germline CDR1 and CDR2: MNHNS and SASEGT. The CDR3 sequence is CASTGVTNEKLFF. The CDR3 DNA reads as TGTGCCAGCACGGGGGTAACTAATGAAAAACTGTTTTTT.

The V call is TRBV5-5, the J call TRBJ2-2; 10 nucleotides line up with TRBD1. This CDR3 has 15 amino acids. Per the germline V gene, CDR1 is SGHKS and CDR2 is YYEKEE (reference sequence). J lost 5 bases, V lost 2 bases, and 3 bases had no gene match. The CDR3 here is CASSFGTGATGELFF. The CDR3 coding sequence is TGTGCCAGCAGCTTCGGGACAGGGGCAACCGGGGAGCTGTTTTTT.

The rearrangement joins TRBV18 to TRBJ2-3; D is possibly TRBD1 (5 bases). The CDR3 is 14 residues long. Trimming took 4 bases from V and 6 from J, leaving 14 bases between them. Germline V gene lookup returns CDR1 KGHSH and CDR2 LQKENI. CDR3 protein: CASSRGSSRDTQYF. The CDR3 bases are TGTGCCAGCTCACGGGGCAGCTCCCGGGATACGCAGTATTTT.

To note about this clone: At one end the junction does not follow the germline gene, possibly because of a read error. DNA for the CDR3: TGTGCTAGCAGCCGCGATTCCTACAATGAGCAGTTCTTC. Its translation is CASSRDSYNEQFF. V and J are TRBV7-7 and TRBJ2-1; no definite D call. The germline V gene has CDR1 SSHAT and CDR2 FNYEAQ (reference sequence). This CDR3 region has 13 residues.

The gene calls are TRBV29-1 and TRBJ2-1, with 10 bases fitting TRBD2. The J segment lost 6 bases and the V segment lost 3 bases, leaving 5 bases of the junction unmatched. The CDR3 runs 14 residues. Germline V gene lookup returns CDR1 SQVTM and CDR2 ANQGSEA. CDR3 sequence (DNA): TGCAGCGTTGAGGAGCTAGCGGGGGTCAATGAGCAGTTCTTC. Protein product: CSVEELAGVNEQFF.

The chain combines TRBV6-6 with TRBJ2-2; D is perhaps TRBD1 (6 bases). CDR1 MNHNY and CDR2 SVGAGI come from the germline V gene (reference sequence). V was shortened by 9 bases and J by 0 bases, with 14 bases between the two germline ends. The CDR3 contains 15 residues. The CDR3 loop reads CASLGHYSNTGELFF. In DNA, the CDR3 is TGTGCCAGTCTGGGACACTATTCGAACACCGGGGAGCTGTTTTTT.

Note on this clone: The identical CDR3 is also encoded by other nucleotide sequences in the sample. The CDR3 nucleotides read TGCGCCAGCAGCCAAGGAGATGAGCAGTTCTTC. It is translated as CASSQGDEQFF. V gene TRBV4-1 combines with J gene TRBJ2-1; D gene unclear. Trimming took off 1 base at V and 8 bases at J, with 3 bases between the two ends. The germline CDR1 and CDR2 sequences are MGHRA and YSYEKL. The CDR3 is 11 residues long.

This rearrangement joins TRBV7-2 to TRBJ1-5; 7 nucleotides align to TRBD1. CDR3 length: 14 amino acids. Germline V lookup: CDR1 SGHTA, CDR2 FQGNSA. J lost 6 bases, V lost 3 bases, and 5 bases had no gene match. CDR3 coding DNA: TGTGCCAGCAGCTTTGCAGGGGGAGGTCAGCCCCAGCATTTT. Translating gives CASSFAGGGQPQHF.

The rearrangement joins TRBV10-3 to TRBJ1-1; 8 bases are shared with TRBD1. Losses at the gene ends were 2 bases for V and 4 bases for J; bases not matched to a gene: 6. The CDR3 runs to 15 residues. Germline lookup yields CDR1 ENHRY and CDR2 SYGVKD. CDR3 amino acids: CAISEGAGGLTEAFF. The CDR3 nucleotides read TGTGCCATCAGTGAGGGAGCAGGGGGCCTCACTGAAGCTTTCTTT.